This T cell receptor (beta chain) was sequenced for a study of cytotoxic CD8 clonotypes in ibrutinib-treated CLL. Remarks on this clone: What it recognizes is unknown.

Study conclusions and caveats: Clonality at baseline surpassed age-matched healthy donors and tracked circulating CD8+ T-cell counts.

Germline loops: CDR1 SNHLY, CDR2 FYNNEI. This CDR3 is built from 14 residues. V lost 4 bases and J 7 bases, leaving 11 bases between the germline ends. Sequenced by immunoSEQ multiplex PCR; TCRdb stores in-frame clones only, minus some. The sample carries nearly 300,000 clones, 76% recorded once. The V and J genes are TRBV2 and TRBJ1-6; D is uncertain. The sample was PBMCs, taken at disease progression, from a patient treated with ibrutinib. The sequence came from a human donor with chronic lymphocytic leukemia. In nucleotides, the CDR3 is TGTGCCAGCAGTGTCCTGGGGTCGAATTCACCCCTCCACTTT. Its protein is CASSVLGSNSPLHF.